This passage covers 5 T cell receptor beta chains from one sample sequenced in a study of early T cells in non-severe SARS-CoV-2 infection. Each CDR3 protein is one row after TCRdb ran MiXCR on the 5' RACE reads. The sample holds around 99,000 distinct CDR3 sequences; approximately 17% are singletons and the top ten take about 5%. The source material was whole blood, sampled at baseline. These receptors were taken from an adult who was a healthcare worker with PCR-confirmed SARS-CoV-2 infection or an uninfected control (not recorded which).

The chain combines TRBV5-1 with TRBJ2-7; 10 nucleotides agree with TRBD2. This CDR3 is built from 14 residues. Germline values: CDR1 SGHRS, CDR2 YFSETQ. After removal of 4 bases from V and 4 bases from J, the junction contained 5 bases not matched to a gene. Written as DNA, the CDR3 is TGCGCCAGCAGCACCAGAGCGGGAGGGTACGAGCAGTACTTC. Amino acids: CASSTRAGGYEQYF.

The rearrangement links TRBV29-1 to TRBJ2-5, with 8 positions matching TRBD1. J gave up 0 bases and V 4 bases, and 4 bases lay outside the gene matches. From germline, CDR1 is SQVTM and CDR2 ANQGSEA. CDR3 length equals 14 residues. The CDR3 bases are TGCAGCGTTGGGGCAGGGGGCCACCAAGAGACCCAGTACTTC. It translates to CSVGAGGHQETQYF.

This clonotype was observed many times. The chain recombines TRBV20-1 with TRBJ2-5; D assignment may be TRBD1 or TRBD2 (6 bases each). Germline assignment: CDR1 DFQATT and CDR2 SNEGSKA (reference sequence). The CDR3 length is 14 residues. V lost 1 base and J lost 3, with 12 bases in between. The CDR3 bases are TGCAGTGCTAGAGTCATTAGGGGGGAAGAGACCCAGTACTTC. Translated: CSARVIRGEETQYF.

The chain couples TRBV27 to TRBJ1-5; D not resolved. The length of the CDR3 is 13 residues. Germline V lookup: CDR1 MNHEY, CDR2 SMNVEV (reference sequence). V was pared by 3 bases and J by 4 bases, with 7 bases between. CDR3 region: CASSFLMNQPQHF. Here the CDR3 DNA reads TGTGCCAGCAGTTTCCTTATGAATCAGCCCCAGCATTTT.

This chain links TRBV10-3 with TRBJ2-1; TRBD2 agrees at 8 bases. The junction had 5 bases not matched to a gene; V was cut back by 0 bases and J by 7 bases. CDR3 length: 15 residues. Germline CDR1 reads ENHRY; CDR2 reads SYGVKD. The CDR3, as DNA: TGTGCCATCAGTGAGTCGTTAAGACTAGCGAATGAGCAGTTCTTC. Translation gives CAISESLRLANEQFF.